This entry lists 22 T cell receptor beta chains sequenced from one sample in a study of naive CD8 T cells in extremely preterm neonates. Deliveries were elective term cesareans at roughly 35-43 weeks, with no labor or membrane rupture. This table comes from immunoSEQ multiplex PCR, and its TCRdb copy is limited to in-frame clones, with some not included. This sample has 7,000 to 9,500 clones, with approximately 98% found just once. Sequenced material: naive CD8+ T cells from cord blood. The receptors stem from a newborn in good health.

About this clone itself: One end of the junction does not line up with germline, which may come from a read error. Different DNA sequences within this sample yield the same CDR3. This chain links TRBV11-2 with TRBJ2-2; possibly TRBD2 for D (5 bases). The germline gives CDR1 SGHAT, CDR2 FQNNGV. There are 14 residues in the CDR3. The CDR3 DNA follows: TGCGCCAGCAGCTTCGGGGCGAACACCGGGGAGCTGTTTTTT. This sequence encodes CASSFGANTGELFF.

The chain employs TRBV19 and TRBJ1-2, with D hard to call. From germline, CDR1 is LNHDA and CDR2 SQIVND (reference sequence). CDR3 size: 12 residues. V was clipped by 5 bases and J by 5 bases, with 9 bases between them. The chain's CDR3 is CASSYGAYGYTF. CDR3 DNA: TGTGCCAGTAGTTACGGAGCATATGGCTACACCTTC.

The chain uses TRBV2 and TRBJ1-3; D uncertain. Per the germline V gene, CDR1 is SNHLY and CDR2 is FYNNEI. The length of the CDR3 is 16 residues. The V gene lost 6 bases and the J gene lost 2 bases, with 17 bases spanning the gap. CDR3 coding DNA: TGTGCCAGCAGGTCAGGAGGGCGGAGTGCTGGAAACACCATATATTTT. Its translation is CASRSGGRSAGNTIYF.

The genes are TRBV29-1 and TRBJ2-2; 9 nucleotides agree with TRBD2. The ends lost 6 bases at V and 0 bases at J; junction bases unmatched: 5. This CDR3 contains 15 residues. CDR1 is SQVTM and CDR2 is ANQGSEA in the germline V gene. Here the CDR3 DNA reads TGCAGCGTCGTACTAGCGGGCCCGAACACCGGGGAGCTGTTTTTT. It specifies CSVVLAGPNTGELFF.

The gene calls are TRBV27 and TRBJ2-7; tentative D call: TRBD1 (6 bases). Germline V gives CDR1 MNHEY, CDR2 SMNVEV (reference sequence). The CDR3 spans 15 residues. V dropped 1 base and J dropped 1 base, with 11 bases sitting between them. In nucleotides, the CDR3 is TGTGCCAGCAGTTTATATGGCAGGGGTTCCTACGAGCAGTACTTC. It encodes CASSLYGRGSYEQYF.

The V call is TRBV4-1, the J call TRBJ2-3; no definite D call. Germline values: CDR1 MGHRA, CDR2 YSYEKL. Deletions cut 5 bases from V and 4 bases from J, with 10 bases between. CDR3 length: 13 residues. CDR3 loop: CASSVERADTQYF. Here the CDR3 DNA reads TGCGCCAGCAGCGTTGAACGCGCAGATACGCAGTATTTT.

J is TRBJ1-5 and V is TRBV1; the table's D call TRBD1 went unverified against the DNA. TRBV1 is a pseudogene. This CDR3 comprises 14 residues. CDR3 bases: TGCACCAGCAGCCAAGGACAGGGCAATCAGCCCCAGCATTTT. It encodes CTSSQGQGNQPQHF.

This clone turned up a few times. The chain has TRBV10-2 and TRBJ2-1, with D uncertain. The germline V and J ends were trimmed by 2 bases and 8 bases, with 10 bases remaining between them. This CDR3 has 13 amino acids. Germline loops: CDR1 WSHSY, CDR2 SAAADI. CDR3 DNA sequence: TGCGCCAGCAGTGAGGGTTTAGTCCATGAGCAGTTCTTC. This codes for CASSEGLVHEQFF.

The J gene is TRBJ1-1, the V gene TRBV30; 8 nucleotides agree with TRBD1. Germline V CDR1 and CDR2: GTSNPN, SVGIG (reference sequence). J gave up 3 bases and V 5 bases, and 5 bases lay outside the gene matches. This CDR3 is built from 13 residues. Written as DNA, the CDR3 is TGTGCCTGGGGACAGGGAGGCGACACTGAAGCTTTCTTT. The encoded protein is CAWGQGGDTEAFF. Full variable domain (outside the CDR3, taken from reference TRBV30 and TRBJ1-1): SQTIHQWPATLVQPVGSPLSLECTVEGTSNPNLYWYRQAAGRGLQLLFYSVGIGQISSEVPQNLSASRPQDRQFILSSKKLLLSDSGFYLCAWGQGGDTEAFFGQGTRLTVV.

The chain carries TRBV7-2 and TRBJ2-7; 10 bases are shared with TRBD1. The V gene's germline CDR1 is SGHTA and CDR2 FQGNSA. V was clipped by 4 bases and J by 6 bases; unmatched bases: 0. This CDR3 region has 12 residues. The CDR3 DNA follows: TGTGCCAGCAGCTGGACAGGGGGCGAGCAGTACTTC. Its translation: CASSWTGGEQYF.

The CDR3 sequence: CASSQTTRGELFF. For the CDR3, the DNA is TGTGCCAGCAGCCAAACAACACGCGGGGAGCTGTTTTTT. This sequence joins TRBV4-2 and TRBJ2-2; no clear D gene. The CDR3 covers 13 residues. The V gene's germline CDR1 is LGHNA and CDR2 YNFKEQ. Trimming pared 2 bases from V and 7 bases from J, leaving 8 bases between.

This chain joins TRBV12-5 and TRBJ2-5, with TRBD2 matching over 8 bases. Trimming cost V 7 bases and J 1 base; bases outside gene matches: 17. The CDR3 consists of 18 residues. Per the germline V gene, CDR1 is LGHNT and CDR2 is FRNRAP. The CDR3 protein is CASVGSGERAGGQETQYF. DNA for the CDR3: TGTGCTAGTGTCGGATCGGGGGAACGGGCGGGGGGCCAAGAGACCCAGTACTTC.

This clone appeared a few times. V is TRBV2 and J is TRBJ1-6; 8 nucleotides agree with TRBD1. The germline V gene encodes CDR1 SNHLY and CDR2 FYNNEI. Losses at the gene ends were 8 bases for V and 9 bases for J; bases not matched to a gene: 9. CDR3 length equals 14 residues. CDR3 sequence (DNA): TGTGCCAGCGGGGGGACAGGAGGGGTTTCACCCCTCCACTTT. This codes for CASGGTGGVSPLHF. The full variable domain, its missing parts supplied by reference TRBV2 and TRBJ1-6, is EPEVTQTPSHQVTQMGQEVILRCVPISNHLYFYWYRQILGQKVEFLVSFYNNEISEKSEIFDDQFSVERPDGSNFTLKIRSTKLEDSAMYFCASGGTGGVSPLHFGNGTRLTVT.

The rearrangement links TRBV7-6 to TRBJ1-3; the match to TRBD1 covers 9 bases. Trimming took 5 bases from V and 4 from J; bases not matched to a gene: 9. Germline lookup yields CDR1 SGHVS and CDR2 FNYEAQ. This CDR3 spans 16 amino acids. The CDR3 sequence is CASSQIQGAAGNTIYF. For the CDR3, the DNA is TGTGCCAGCAGCCAGATACAGGGGGCGGCGGGAAACACCATATATTTT.

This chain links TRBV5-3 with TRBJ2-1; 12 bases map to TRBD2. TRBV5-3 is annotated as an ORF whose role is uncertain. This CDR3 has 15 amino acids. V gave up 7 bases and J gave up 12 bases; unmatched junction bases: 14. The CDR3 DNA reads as TGTGCCAGACCTACTAGCGGGGGGCTCGACTTTACGCAGTTCTTC. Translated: CARPTSGGLDFTQFF.

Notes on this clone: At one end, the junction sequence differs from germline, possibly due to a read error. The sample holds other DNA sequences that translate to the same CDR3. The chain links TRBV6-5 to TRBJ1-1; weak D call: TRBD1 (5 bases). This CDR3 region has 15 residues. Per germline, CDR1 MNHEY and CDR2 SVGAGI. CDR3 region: CASSYGGMMGTEAFF. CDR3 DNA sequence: TGTGCCAGTAGTTACGGGGGGATGATGGGCACTGAAGCTTTCTTT.

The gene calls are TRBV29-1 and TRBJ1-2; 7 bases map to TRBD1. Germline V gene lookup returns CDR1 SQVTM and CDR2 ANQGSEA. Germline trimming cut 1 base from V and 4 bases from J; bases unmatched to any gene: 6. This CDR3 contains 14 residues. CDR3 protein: CSVEAEDRAYGYTF. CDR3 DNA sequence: TGCAGCGTTGAAGCCGAAGACAGGGCCTATGGCTACACCTTC. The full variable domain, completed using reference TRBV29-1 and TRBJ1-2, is SAVISQKPSRDICQRGTSLTIQCQVDSQVTMMFWYRQQPGQSLTLIATANQGSEATYESGFVIDKFPISRPNLTFSTLTVSNMSPEDSSIYLCSVEAEDRAYGYTFGSGTRLTVV.

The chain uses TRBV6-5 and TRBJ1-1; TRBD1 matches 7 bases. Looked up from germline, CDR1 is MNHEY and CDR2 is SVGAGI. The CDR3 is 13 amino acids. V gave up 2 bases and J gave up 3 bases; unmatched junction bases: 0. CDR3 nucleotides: TGTGCCAGCAGTTACAGGGGGCACACTGAAGCTTTCTTT. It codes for CASSYRGHTEAFF.

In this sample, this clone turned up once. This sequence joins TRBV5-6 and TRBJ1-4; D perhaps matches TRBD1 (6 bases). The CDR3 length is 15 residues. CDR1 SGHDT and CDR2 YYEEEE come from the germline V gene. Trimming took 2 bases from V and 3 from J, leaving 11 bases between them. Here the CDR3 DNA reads TGTGCCAGCAGCTTAAAGGGGGAGCCTAATGAAAAACTGTTTTTT. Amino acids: CASSLKGEPNEKLFF.

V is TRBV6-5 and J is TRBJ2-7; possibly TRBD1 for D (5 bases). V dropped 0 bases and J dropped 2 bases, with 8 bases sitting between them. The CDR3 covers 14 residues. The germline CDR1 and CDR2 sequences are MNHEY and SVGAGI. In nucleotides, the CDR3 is TGTGCCAGCAGTTACTCCGGACATGCCTACGAGCAGTACTTC. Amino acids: CASSYSGHAYEQYF.

The CDR3 DNA reads as TGTGCCAGCAGCTTGGGGTCGACAGGCTACACCTTC. Its translation is CASSLGSTGYTF. This chain joins TRBV5-4 and TRBJ1-2; D is ambiguous. Trimming took off 0 bases at V and 8 bases at J, with 8 bases between the two ends. The CDR3 is 12 amino acids. The germline gives CDR1 SGHNT, CDR2 YYREEE (reference sequence).

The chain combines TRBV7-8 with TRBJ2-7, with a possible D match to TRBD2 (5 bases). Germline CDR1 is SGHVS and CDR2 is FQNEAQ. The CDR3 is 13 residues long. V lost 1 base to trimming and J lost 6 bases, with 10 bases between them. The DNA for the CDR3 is TGTGCCAGCAGCTTAGGAGGGTTGTTCGAGCAGTACTTC. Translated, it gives CASSLGGLFEQYF. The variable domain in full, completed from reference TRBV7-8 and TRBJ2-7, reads GAGVSQSPRYKVAKRGQDVALRCDPISGHVSLFWYQQALGQGPEFLTYFQNEAQLDKSGLPSDRFFAERPEGSVSTLKIQRTQQEDSAVYLCASSLGGLFEQYFGPGTRLTVT.